This T cell receptor beta chain was identified during a study of T cells after somatic rescue of genetic block. Measured with immunoSEQ multiplex PCR; TCRdb has only the in-frame clones, and not every one. The repertoire includes over 9,500 clones, 74% of them detected once, and around 21% sits in the top ten. From germline, CDR1 is SGHVS and CDR2 FNYEAQ. This CDR3 is built from 17 residues. Between the trimmed V and J ends, which lost 5 bases and 5 bases, there was a span of 24 bases. This sequence was found in a boy younger than 18. Sequenced material: peripheral blood mononuclear cells (PBMCs). This chain joins TRBV7-6 and TRBJ2-5; D possibly corresponds to TRBD1 (6 bases). CDR3 region: CASSQTRVWGLRETQYF. As DNA, the CDR3 is TGTGCCAGCAGCCAAACCCGCGTTTGGGGGCTTCGGGAGACCCAGTACTTC.